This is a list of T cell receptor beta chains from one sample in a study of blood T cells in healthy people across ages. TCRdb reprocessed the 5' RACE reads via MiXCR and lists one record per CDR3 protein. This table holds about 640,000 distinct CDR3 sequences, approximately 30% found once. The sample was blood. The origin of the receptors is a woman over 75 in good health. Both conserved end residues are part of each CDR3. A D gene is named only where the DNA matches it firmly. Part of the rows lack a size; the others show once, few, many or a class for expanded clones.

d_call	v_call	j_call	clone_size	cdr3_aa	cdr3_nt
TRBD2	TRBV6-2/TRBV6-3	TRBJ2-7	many	CASRGGLAGGYEQYF	TGTGCCAGCAGGGGGGGACTAGCGGGGGGCTACGAGCAGTACTTC
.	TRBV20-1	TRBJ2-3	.	CSAQAYQSGADTQYF	TGCAGTGCTCAAGCATATCAATCCGGGGCAGATACGCAGTATTTT
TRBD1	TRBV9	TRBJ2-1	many	CASSPRGTGGYNEQFF	TGTGCCAGCAGCCCGAGGGGGACAGGTGGCTACAATGAGCAGTTCTTC
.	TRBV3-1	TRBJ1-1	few	CASSPVLRGIFAFF	TGTGCCAGCAGCCCGGTGCTTCGTGGCATATTTGCTTTCTTT
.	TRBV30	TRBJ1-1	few	CAWAPDGVNTEAFF	TGTGCCTGGGCCCCGGATGGGGTGAACACTGAAGCTTTCTTT
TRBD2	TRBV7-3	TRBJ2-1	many	CASSLTLAGGFNEQFF	TGTGCCAGCAGCTTAACCCTAGCGGGGGGTTTCAATGAGCAGTTCTTC
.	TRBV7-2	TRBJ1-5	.	CASSPFAGVNSNQPQHF	TGTGCCAGCAGCCCCTTCGCCGGGGTAAATAGCAATCAGCCCCAGCATTTT
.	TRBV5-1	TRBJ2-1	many	CASSLTGYGEQFF	TGCGCCAGCAGCCTAACAGGGTACGGTGAGCAGTTCTTC
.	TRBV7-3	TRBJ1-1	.	CASSRSGADTEAFF	TGTGCCAGCAGCCGGAGTGGGGCAGACACTGAAGCTTTCTTT
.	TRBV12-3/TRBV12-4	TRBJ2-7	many	CASSLGGQPNEQYF	TGTGCCAGCAGTTTAGGAGGACAGCCCAACGAGCAGTACTTC
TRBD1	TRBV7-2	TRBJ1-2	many	CASSRRDRGTLSGYTF	TGTGCCAGCAGTAGGAGGGACAGGGGAACATTGAGTGGCTACACCTTC
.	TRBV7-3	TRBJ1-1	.	CASSSSGGGGTEAFF	TGTGCCAGCAGCTCATCTGGGGGGGGCGGCACTGAAGCTTTCTTT
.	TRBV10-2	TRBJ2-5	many	CASSGSRAQETQYF	TGCGCCAGCAGTGGATCGAGGGCCCAAGAGACCCAGTACTTC
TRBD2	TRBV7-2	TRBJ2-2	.	CAIQSGGLNTEELFF	TGTGCCATTCAAAGCGGGGGGCTAAACACCGAGGAGCTGTTTTTT
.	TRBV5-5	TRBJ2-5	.	CASSLSGFSQETQYF	TGTGCCAGCAGCTTATCAGGGTTTTCCCAAGAGACCCAGTACTTC
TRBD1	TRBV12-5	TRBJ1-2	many	CASGLYRGDGYTF	TGTGCTAGTGGTTTGTACAGGGGGGATGGCTACACCTTC
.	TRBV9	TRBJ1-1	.	CASSVRSRWDTEAFF	TGTGCCAGCAGCGTCCGGTCCCGGTGGGACACTGAAGCTTTCTTT
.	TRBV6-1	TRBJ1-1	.	CASSDLRVAFF	TGTGCCAGCAGTGATCTTAGAGTGGCTTTCTTT
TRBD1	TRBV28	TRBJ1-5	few	CASSLSGQGNQPQHF	TGTGCCAGCAGTTTAAGTGGACAGGGGAATCAGCCCCAGCATTTT
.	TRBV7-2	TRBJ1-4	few	CASRRGRLTNEKLFF	TGTGCCAGCAGACGTGGACGGCTGACTAATGAAAAACTGTTTTTT
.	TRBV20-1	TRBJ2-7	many	CSARDDSLYPYEQYF	TGCAGTGCTAGAGATGATAGTCTATATCCCTACGAGCAGTACTTC
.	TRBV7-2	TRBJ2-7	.	CASSLEGRGVEQYF	TGTGCCAGCAGCTTAGAAGGCAGGGGAGTCGAGCAGTACTTC
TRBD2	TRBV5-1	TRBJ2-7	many	CASSLAGGANGYEQYF	TGCGCCAGCAGCTTGGCCGGGGGGGCAAATGGGTACGAGCAGTACTTC
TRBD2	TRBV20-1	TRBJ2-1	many	CSASKAGDSYNEQFF	TGCAGTGCTAGTAAAGCGGGGGATTCCTACAATGAGCAGTTCTTC
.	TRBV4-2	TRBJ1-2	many	CASSQSSVSNNYGYTF	TGTGCCAGCAGCCAAAGCTCGGTATCCAATAACTATGGCTACACCTTC
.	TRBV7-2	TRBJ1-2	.	CASSLGNRSGYGYTF	TGTGCCAGCAGCTTAGGTAACAGGAGTGGCTATGGCTACACCTTC
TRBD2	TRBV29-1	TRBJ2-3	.	CSVGLAGVGNTQYF	TGCAGCGTTGGTCTAGCGGGAGTTGGAAATACGCAGTATTTT
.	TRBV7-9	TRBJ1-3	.	CASTYPIRGHTIYF	TGTGCCAGCACCTACCCCATCCGGGGCCACACCATATATTTT
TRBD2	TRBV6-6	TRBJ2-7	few	CASSTGTSGGDEQYF	TGTGCCAGCAGTACCGGGACTAGCGGGGGGGACGAGCAGTACTTC
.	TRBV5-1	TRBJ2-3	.	CASSLPGGGGDTQYF	TGCGCCAGCAGCTTGCCCGGGGGCGGTGGAGATACGCAGTATTTT
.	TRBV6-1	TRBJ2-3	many	CASRRQVTTDTQYF	TGTGCCAGCAGACGACAGGTGACCACAGATACGCAGTATTTT
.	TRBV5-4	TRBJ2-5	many	CASSGPDAQAQYF	TGTGCCAGCAGCGGGCCGGACGCCCAGGCCCAGTACTTC
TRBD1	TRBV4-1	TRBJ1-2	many	CASSLPGQAYGYTF	TGCGCCAGCAGCTTACCGGGACAGGCCTATGGCTACACCTTC
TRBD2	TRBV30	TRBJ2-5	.	CAWSPLAGGLETQYF	TGTGCCTGGAGTCCCCTTGCGGGGGGACTCGAGACCCAGTACTTC
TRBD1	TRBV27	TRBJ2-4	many	CASSLGTGGRRAKNIQYF	TGTGCCAGCAGTTTAGGGACAGGGGGCCGGAGGGCCAAAAACATTCAGTACTTC
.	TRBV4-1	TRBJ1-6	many	CASSQDQDIYSPLHF	TGCGCCAGCAGCCAAGATCAGGACATTTATTCACCCCTCCACTTT
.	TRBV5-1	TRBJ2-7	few	CASSGSTGYEQYF	TGCGCCAGCAGCGGAAGTACGGGGTACGAGCAGTACTTC
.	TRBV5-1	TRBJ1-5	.	CASSLSGVIGQPQHF	TGCGCCAGCAGCTTGTCGGGGGTTATCGGGCAGCCCCAGCATTTT
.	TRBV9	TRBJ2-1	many	CASSVGGGTAYSEQFF	TGTGCCAGCAGCGTAGGAGGGGGGACCGCCTACAGTGAGCAGTTCTTC
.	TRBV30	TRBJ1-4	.	CAWSGVRDEKLFF	TGTGCCTGGAGCGGTGTTCGGGATGAAAAACTGTTTTTT
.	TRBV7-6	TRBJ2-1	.	CASSFSANEQFF	TGTGCCAGCAGCTTCTCCGCAAATGAGCAGTTCTTC
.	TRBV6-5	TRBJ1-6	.	CASSSGGGSPLHF	TGTGCCAGCAGCTCTGGAGGAGGATCACCCCTCCACTTT